Below are 9 T cell receptor beta chains sequenced from a single sample in a study of Ad26.COV2.S vaccination and SARS-CoV-2 variants. Treatment described: around 19 received Ad26.COV2.S at low or high dose, single or two shots; roughly 5 received placebo; per-sample allocation not given. Samples were taken on day 63 after the first vaccine or placebo injection. Assay used: immunoSEQ multiplex PCR; TCRdb lists only in-frame clones, some missing. The table shows about 350,000 clones, with about 89% occurring only once. The sample was peripheral blood, taken in a trial of Ad26.COV2.S vaccine versus placebo. The receptors come from a person between 18 and 60 years old who received the Ad26.COV2.S COVID-19 vaccine or a placebo.

This sequence joins TRBV5-6 and TRBJ1-1; tentatively, D is TRBD1 (6 bases). This CDR3 contains 13 residues. Trimming removed 0 bases from V and 11 bases from J, with 14 bases in between. In germline, CDR1 is SGHDT, CDR2 YYEEEE. CDR3 loop: CASSLAYQGTAFF. CDR3 sequence (DNA): TGTGCCAGCAGCTTGGCCTATCAGGGGACGGCTTTCTTT.

The chain is built from TRBV7-9 and TRBJ2-7; a possible D gene is TRBD1 (6 bases). The CDR3 is 16 residues long. V was pared by 2 bases and J by 1 base, with 15 bases between. CDR1 and CDR2 from the germline V gene are SEHNR and FQNEAQ (reference sequence). CDR3: CASSLQGPGTSYEQYF. DNA for the CDR3: TGTGCCAGCAGCTTACAGGGCCCAGGGACATCCTACGAGCAGTACTTC. The whole variable domain, remainder taken from reference TRBV7-9 and TRBJ2-7, is DTGVSQNPRHKITKRGQNVTFRCDPISEHNRLYWYRQTLGQGPEFLTYFQNEAQLEKSRLLSDRFSAERPKGSFSTLEIQRTEQGDSAMYLCASSLQGPGTSYEQYFGPGTRLTVT.

The chain employs TRBV7-9 and TRBJ2-7; tentatively, D is TRBD2 (6 bases). Germline lookup yields CDR1 SEHNR and CDR2 FQNEAQ (reference sequence). This CDR3 comprises 14 residues. V dropped 3 bases and J dropped 3 bases, with 12 bases sitting between them. CDR3: CASSFTGDLYEQYF. CDR3 coding DNA: TGTGCCAGCAGCTTTACGGGAGACCTCTACGAGCAGTACTTC.

The gene calls are TRBV10-3 and TRBJ2-1, with 9 bases identical to TRBD2. V was clipped by 4 bases and J by 9 bases; unmatched bases: 7. Germline CDR1 and CDR2: ENHRY and SYGVKD. This CDR3 has 14 amino acids. CDR3 region: CAISAAGGDVEQFF. DNA for the CDR3: TGTGCCATCAGTGCGGCGGGAGGGGATGTTGAGCAGTTCTTC.

This chain uses TRBV7-2 with TRBJ2-7; D not resolved. CDR1 and CDR2 from the germline V gene are SGHTA and FQGNSA. The CDR3 spans 11 residues. V shed 5 bases and J shed 4 bases, with 6 bases lying between them. The CDR3 spells CASSASYEQYF. As DNA, the CDR3 is TGTGCCAGCAGCGCCTCGTACGAGCAGTACTTC. The full variable domain, its missing parts supplied by reference TRBV7-2 and TRBJ2-7, is GAGVSQSPSNKVTEKGKDVELRCDPISGHTALYWYRQSLGQGLEFLIYFQGNSAPDKSGLPSDRFSAERTGGSVSTLTIQRTQQEDSAVYLCASSASYEQYFGPGTRLTVT.

This clone was counted a single time. The chain uses TRBV12-3 or TRBV12-4 and TRBJ1-3; D remains ambiguous. The CDR3 contains 13 residues. V lost 5 bases to trimming and J lost 0 bases, with 5 bases between them. The CDR3 region has the DNA TGTGCCAGCAGTCTTCACTCTGGAAACACCATATATTTT. Translated: CASSLHSGNTIYF.

The V call is TRBV3-1 (or the pseudogene TRBV3-2), the J call TRBJ1-1, with D maybe TRBD1 (6 bases). CDR3 length equals 13 residues. From germline, CDR1 is LGHDT and CDR2 YNNKEL (reference sequence). V lost 5 bases to trimming and J lost 3 bases, with 10 bases between them. The CDR3 sequence: CASSNRVDTEAFF. The CDR3, as DNA: TGTGCCAGCAGCAACAGGGTGGACACTGAAGCTTTCTTT.

This chain links TRBV11-3 with TRBJ2-5; tentative D call: TRBD2 (6 bases). V was clipped by 5 bases and J by 5 bases, with 12 bases between them. Germline loops: CDR1 SGHNT, CDR2 YENEEA. This CDR3 contains 13 residues. CDR3 bases: TGTGCCAGCAGCCTAGGGGCGGGGGAGACCCAGTACTTC. This sequence encodes CASSLGAGETQYF. Using reference TRBV11-3 and TRBJ2-5 for the parts outside the CDR3, the full variable domain is EAGVVQSPRYKIIEKKQPVAFWCNPISGHNTLYWYLQNLGQGPELLIRYENEEAVDDSQLPKDRFSAERLKGVDSTLKIQPAELGDSAVYLCASSLGAGETQYFGPGTRLLVL.

This sequence joins TRBV5-1 and TRBJ2-1; 13 bases are shared with TRBD2. The CDR3 is 16 amino acids. The germline V gene encodes CDR1 SGHRS and CDR2 YFSETQ. After removal of 3 bases from V and 1 base from J, the junction contained 1 base not matched to a gene. This chain's CDR3 is CASSWTSGGSYNEQFF. The CDR3 DNA reads as TGCGCCAGCAGCTGGACTAGCGGGGGTTCCTACAATGAGCAGTTCTTC.